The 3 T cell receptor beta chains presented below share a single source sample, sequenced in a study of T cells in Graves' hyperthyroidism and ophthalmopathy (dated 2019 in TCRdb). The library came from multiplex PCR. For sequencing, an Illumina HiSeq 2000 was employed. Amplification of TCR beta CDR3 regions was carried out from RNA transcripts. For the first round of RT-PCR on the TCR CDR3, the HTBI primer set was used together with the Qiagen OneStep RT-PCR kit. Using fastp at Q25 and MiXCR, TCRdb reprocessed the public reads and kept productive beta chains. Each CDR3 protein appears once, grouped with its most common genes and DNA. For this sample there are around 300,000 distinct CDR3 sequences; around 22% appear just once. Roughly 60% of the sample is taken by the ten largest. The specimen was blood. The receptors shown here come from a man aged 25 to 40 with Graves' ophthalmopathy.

DNA of the CDR3: TGTGCCAGCAGTTTCGGCCGGACAGTACTCGGGTCTGAAGCTTTCTTT. It yields the protein CASSFGRTVLGSEAFF. The genes are TRBV11-2 and TRBJ1-1, with TRBD1 as a possible D gene (6 bases). The CDR3 covers 16 residues. The germline CDR1 and CDR2 sequences are SGHAT and FQNNGV. Trimming shortened V by 6 bases and J by 6 bases, and 23 bases separated the two germline ends.

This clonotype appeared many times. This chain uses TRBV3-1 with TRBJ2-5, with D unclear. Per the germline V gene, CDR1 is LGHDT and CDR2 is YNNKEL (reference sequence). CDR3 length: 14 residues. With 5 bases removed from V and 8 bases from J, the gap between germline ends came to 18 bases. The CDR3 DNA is TGTGCCAGCAGCGAGTCCCGTGCAACAAGAACCCAGTACTTC. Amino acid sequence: CASSESRATRTQYF.

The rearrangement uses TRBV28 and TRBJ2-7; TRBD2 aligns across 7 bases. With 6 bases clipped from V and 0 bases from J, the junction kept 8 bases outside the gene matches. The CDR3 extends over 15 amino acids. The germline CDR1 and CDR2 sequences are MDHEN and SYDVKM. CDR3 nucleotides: TGTGCCAGCAGGAAAGCGGGAAGCCTCTCCTACGAGCAGTACTTC. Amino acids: CASRKAGSLSYEQYF.